This TCR beta chain emerged from a study of response to subunit inactivated influenza vaccine. Study-level results: The authors suggested that few new T cells are recruited per seasonal influenza vaccination.

To note about this clonotype: The antigen is unknown.

The J segment lost 6 bases and the V segment lost 5 bases, leaving 10 bases of the junction unmatched. The V gene's germline CDR1 is SGHVS and CDR2 FNYEAQ. The CDR3 totals 15 residues. In TCRdb, the RT-PCR reads were re-called with MiXCR into one record per CDR3 protein. The sample holds more than 450,000 distinct CDR3 sequences, around 11% seen once. Material: PBMCs from blood, obtained on the day of vaccination. This chain joins TRBV7-6 and TRBJ2-7; 10 bases are shared with TRBD2. This clonotype was sampled from a man aged 45-65 years who received an inactivated influenza vaccine. The chain's CDR3 is CASSQRASGSGEQYF. The CDR3 DNA reads TGTGCCAGCAGCCAAAGAGCTAGCGGGAGCGGCGAGCAGTACTTC.